The 14 T cell receptor beta chains in this list originate from one sample, sequenced in a study of graft-versus-host responses after intestinal transplantation. These receptors' antigens are unknown. The assay was immunoSEQ multiplex PCR, and TCRdb's table has in-frame clones only and misses some. In the table there are 90,000 to 95,000 clones, 85% to 95% of which are singletons. The sample was unstimulated CD8+ T cells sorted from spleen or lymph node cells, taken before intestinal transplant. These receptor sequences come from a human donor who received an intestinal transplant.

The rearrangement links TRBV7-6 to TRBJ2-3, with TRBD2 matching 10 bases. Germline V gives CDR1 SGHVS, CDR2 FNYEAQ. J gave up 3 bases and V 0 bases, and 3 bases lay outside the gene matches. The CDR3 sequence is 16 residues long. CDR3 coding DNA: TGTGCCAGCAGCTTAGCACTAGCGGGGACTACAGATACGCAGTATTTT. Its protein product is CASSLALAGTTDTQYF.

The chain joins TRBV7-2 to TRBJ2-1, with 7 bases fitting TRBD2. There are 15 residues in the CDR3. Germline V gene data show CDR1 as SGHTA and CDR2 as FQGNSA. The V and J ends lost 5 bases and 6 bases, in that order; junction bases with no gene match: 10. The CDR3 bases are TGTGCCAGCAGCCATCCCGCGACTAGCAGCAATGAGCAGTTCTTC. This encodes CASSHPATSSNEQFF.

V is TRBV30 and J is TRBJ2-2, with TRBD1 matching over 9 bases. The length of the CDR3 is 12 residues. Germline CDR1 and CDR2: GTSNPN and SVGIG (reference sequence). V was pared by 8 bases and J by 4 bases, with 2 bases of the junction left unmatched. The CDR3 sequence is CAGTGLTGELFF. The CDR3 bases are TGTGCCGGGACAGGGCTCACCGGGGAGCTGTTTTTT.

This sequence joins TRBV11-3 and TRBJ2-7, with 8 nucleotides matching TRBD1. V was clipped by 4 bases and J by 0 bases; unmatched bases: 5. Germline-derived CDR1 and CDR2 are SGHNT and YENEEA. The CDR3 covers 15 residues. The CDR3 region has the DNA TGTGCCAGCAGCTCCACAGGGGGACCCTCCTACGAGCAGTACTTC. Its translation is CASSSTGGPSYEQYF.

This clone was seen only once. V usage is TRBV27 and J usage is TRBJ1-2; 7 bases are shared with TRBD1. V lost 2 bases, J lost 11 bases, and 11 bases stayed unmatched. The CDR3 is 14 residues long. CDR1 and CDR2 (germline): MNHEY, SMNVEV (reference sequence). CDR3 protein: CASSLLGGAHAYTF. For the CDR3, the DNA is TGTGCCAGCAGTTTACTAGGGGGCGCCCATGCTTACACCTTC.

This rearrangement joins TRBV7-9 to TRBJ2-5, with 9 bases aligning to TRBD2. V lost 3 bases, J lost 5 bases, and 7 bases stayed unmatched. The CDR3 runs to 15 residues. Germline V CDR1 and CDR2: SEHNR, FQNEAQ (reference sequence). DNA of the CDR3: TGTGCCAGCAGCTTTGAAGCGGGAGGTGGGGAGACCCAGTACTTC. Translated: CASSFEAGGGETQYF. The full variable domain, completed using reference TRBV7-9 and TRBJ2-5, is DTGVSQNPRHKITKRGQNVTFRCDPISEHNRLYWYRQTLGQGPEFLTYFQNEAQLEKSRLLSDRFSAERPKGSFSTLEIQRTEQGDSAMYLCASSFEAGGGETQYFGPGTRLLVL.

On this clone: A junction boundary mismatches the germline segment, possibly from a read error. This chain connects TRBV7-9 to TRBJ2-7, with 9 bases fitting TRBD2. This CDR3 is built from 15 residues. Germline V gene data show CDR1 as SEHNR and CDR2 as FQNEAQ (reference sequence). CDR3 sequence: CASSWGLAETYGQYF. DNA of the CDR3: TGTGCCAGCAGCTGGGGACTAGCCGAGACCTACGGGCAGTACTTC.

This sequence joins TRBV19 and TRBJ2-1; D is unresolved. V shed 5 bases and J shed 8 bases, with 19 bases lying between them. This CDR3 spans 15 amino acids. Germline CDR1 is LNHDA and CDR2 is SQIVND (reference sequence). The CDR3: CASSEAPSGDYEQFF. As DNA, the CDR3 is TGTGCCAGTAGTGAAGCCCCGTCGGGTGACTATGAGCAGTTCTTC.

The gene calls are TRBV2 and TRBJ2-7, with 8 bases lining up with TRBD2. Germline V gives CDR1 SNHLY, CDR2 FYNNEI. Losses at the gene ends were 6 bases for V and 1 base for J; bases not matched to a gene: 29. This CDR3 spans 22 amino acids. DNA of the CDR3: TGTGCCAGCAGGGGGCCGAGGGGACAAACGGGACTAGGGGTTGTAAGTTCCTACGAGCAGTACTTC. It encodes CASRGPRGQTGLGVVSSYEQYF. Full variable domain (rest looked up from reference TRBV2 and TRBJ2-7): EPEVTQTPSHQVTQMGQEVILRCVPISNHLYFYWYRQILGQKVEFLVSFYNNEISEKSEIFDDQFSVERPDGSNFTLKIRSTKLEDSAMYFCASRGPRGQTGLGVVSSYEQYFGPGTRLTVT.

The J gene is TRBJ2-3, the V gene TRBV4-1, with 16 bases that match TRBD2. The germline V gene encodes CDR1 MGHRA and CDR2 YSYEKL. Trimming removed 4 bases from V and 5 bases from J; junction bases left unmatched: 6. This CDR3 contains 17 residues. The CDR3 DNA reads TGCGCCAGCAGCCCTGGGACTAGCGGGGGGGCCGGAGATACGCAGTATTTT. The encoded protein is CASSPGTSGGAGDTQYF.

This clone was recorded only once. The J gene is TRBJ2-7, the V gene TRBV30, with D uncertain. V shed 1 base and J shed 2 bases, with 6 bases lying between them. The CDR3 has 12 amino acids. The germline gives CDR1 GTSNPN, CDR2 SVGIG (reference sequence). CDR3 sequence: CAWSALAYEQYF. The CDR3 DNA sequence: TGTGCCTGGAGTGCCCTTGCCTACGAGCAGTACTTC.

This clone was detected only a few times. The V and J genes are TRBV4-3 and TRBJ2-1; 12 bases agree with TRBD2. V was clipped by 1 base and J by 9 bases; unmatched bases: 4. The germline V gene encodes CDR1 LGHNA and CDR2 YSLEER. The CDR3 is 15 residues long. CDR3 nucleotide sequence: TGCGCCAGCAGCCAAGCTAGCGGGGGGGCCGGTGAGCAGTTCTTC. Translating it yields CASSQASGGAGEQFF.

This chain uses TRBV19 with TRBJ2-1, with unresolved D. Germline CDR1 and CDR2: LNHDA and SQIVND (reference sequence). Trimming left V 5 bases short and J 6 bases short, with 8 bases between. This CDR3 contains 12 residues. This CDR3 is CASSHSRNEQFF. The CDR3 nucleotides read TGTGCCAGTAGTCACAGTCGCAATGAGCAGTTCTTC.

In its sample, this clone was seen a few times. The chain uses TRBV2 and TRBJ2-1, with 7 bases aligning to TRBD2. The CDR3 runs 13 residues. The germline CDR1 and CDR2 sequences are SNHLY and FYNNEI. With V trimmed by 8 bases and J by 4 bases, 5 bases remained unmatched. The CDR3 sequence is CASGRVGYNEQFF. The CDR3 DNA reads TGTGCCAGCGGGAGGGTAGGGTACAATGAGCAGTTCTTC. Variable domain in full (rest from reference TRBV2 and TRBJ2-1): EPEVTQTPSHQVTQMGQEVILRCVPISNHLYFYWYRQILGQKVEFLVSFYNNEISEKSEIFDDQFSVERPDGSNFTLKIRSTKLEDSAMYFCASGRVGYNEQFFGPGTRLTVL.